The present entry profiles one T cell receptor (beta chain) with its context. Its target is unknown. This sample was included in a study of regulatory dendritic cells for organ transplantation. The data were produced by immunoSEQ multiplex PCR, yet TCRdb's version contains in-frame clones alone and is incomplete. The sample holds approximately 10,000 clones, around 71% seen once. Per germline, CDR1 MNHNY and CDR2 SVGAGI (reference sequence). This CDR3 has 14 amino acids. V lost 2 bases and J lost 9, with 11 bases in between. CFSE-labeled sorted T cells met regulatory or mature dendritic cells for over 4 days.

J is TRBJ1-6 and V is TRBV6-6, with a possible D match to TRBD1 (6 bases). The specimen was naive CD4+ T cells from blood cultured with dendritic cells. Subset here: CD45RA+ naive T cells. This receptor was taken from a human donor in good health. CDR3 coding DNA: TGTGCCAGCAGTTACGACAGGCAGGGTTCACCCCTCCACTTT. Translated, it gives CASSYDRQGSPLHF.